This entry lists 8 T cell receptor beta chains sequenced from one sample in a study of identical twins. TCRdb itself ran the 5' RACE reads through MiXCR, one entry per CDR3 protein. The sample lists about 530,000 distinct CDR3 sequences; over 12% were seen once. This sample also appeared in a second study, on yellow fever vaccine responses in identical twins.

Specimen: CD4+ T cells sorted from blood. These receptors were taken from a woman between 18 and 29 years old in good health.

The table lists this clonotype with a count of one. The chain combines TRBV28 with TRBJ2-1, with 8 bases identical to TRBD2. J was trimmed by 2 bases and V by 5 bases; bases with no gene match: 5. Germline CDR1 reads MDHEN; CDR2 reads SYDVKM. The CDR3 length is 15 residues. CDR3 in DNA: TGTGCCAGCAGTCTACTAGCGGAGACCTACAATGAGCAGTTCTTC. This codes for CASSLLAETYNEQFF. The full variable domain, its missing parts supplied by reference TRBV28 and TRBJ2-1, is DVKVTQSSRYLVKRTGEKVFLECVQDMDHENMFWYRQDPGLGLRLIYFSYDVKMKEKGDIPEGYSVSREKKERFSLILESASTNQTSMYLCASSLLAETYNEQFFGPGTRLTVL.

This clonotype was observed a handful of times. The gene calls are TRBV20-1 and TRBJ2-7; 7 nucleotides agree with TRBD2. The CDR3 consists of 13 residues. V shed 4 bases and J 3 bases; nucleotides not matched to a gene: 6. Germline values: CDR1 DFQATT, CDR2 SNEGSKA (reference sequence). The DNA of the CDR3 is TGCAGTGCTATGGGGAGGGTGAGCTACGAGCAGTACGTC. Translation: CSAMGRVSYEQYV.

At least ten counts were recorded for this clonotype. CDR3 sequence (DNA): TGTGCCACCAGTGATTCCTGGTCCTCTGGGGCCAACGTCCTGACTTTC. Protein product: CATSDSWSSGANVLTF. The rearrangement uses TRBV24-1 and TRBJ2-6; D is undetermined. Trimming pared 2 bases from V and 0 bases from J, leaving 7 bases between. Looked up from germline, CDR1 is KGHDR and CDR2 is SFDVKD. CDR3 length equals 16 residues.

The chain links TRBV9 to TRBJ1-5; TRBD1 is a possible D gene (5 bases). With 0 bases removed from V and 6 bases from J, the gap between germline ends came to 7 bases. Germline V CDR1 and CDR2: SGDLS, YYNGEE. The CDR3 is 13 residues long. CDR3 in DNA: TGTGCCAGCAGCGTAGCCCAGGGTCAGCCCCAGCATTTT. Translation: CASSVAQGQPQHF.

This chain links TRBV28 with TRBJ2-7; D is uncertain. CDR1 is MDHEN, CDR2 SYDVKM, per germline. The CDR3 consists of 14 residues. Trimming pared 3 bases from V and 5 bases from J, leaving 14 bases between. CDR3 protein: CASSFGATPHEQYF. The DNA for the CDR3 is TGTGCCAGCAGTTTCGGTGCGACCCCCCACGAGCAGTACTTC.

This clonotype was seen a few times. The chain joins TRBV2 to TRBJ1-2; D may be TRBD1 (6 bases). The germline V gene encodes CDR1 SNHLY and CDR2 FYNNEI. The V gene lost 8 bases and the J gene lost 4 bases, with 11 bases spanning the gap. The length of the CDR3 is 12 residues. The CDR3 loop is CASESGAYGYTF. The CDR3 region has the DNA TGTGCCAGCGAGTCAGGGGCCTATGGCTACACCTTC.

CDR3 residues: CASSEYGGLKNIQYF. The CDR3 DNA reads as TGTGCCAGCAGTGAATACGGGGGGCTAAAAAACATTCAGTACTTC. V usage is TRBV2 and J usage is TRBJ2-4, with a weak D call TRBD2 (7 bases). There are 15 residues in the CDR3. The V gene's germline CDR1 is SNHLY and CDR2 FYNNEI. V was clipped by 2 bases and J by 4 bases, with 12 bases between them.

The CDR3 here is CASGWGQALDIEQYF. CDR3 sequence (DNA): TGTGCCAGCGGATGGGGACAGGCGTTGGATATCGAGCAGTACTTC. The rearrangement uses TRBV7-9 and TRBJ2-7; 8 bases fit TRBD1. The V gene's germline CDR1 is SEHNR and CDR2 FQNEAQ (reference sequence). There are 15 residues in the CDR3. V was pared by 8 bases and J by 6 bases, with 15 bases of the junction left unmatched.